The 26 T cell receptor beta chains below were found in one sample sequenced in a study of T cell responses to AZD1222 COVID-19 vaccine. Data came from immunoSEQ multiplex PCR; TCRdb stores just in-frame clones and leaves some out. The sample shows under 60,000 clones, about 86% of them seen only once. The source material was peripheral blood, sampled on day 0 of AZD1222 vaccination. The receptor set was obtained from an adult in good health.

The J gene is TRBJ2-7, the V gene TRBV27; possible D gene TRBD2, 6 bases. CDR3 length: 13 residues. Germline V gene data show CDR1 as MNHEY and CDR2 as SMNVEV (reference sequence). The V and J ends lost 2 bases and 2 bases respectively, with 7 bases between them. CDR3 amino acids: CASSLGRTYEQYF. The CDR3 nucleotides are TGTGCCAGCAGTTTAGGGAGGACCTACGAGCAGTACTTC.

CDR3 nucleotides: TGTGCCAGCAGCTTTCTCGGGACAGGAGTTGAAAAACTGTTTTTT. Protein: CASSFLGTGVEKLFF. The chain combines TRBV5-6 with TRBJ1-4, with TRBD1 matching over 8 bases. Germline-derived CDR1 and CDR2 are SGHDT and YYEEEE. The CDR3 sequence is 15 residues long. V trimming: 2 bases; J trimming: 7 bases; junction bases outside the gene matches: 7.

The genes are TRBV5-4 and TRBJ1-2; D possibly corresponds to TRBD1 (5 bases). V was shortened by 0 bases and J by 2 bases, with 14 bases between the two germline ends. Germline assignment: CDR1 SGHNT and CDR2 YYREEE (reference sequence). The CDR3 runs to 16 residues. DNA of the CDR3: TGTGCCAGCAGCTTGGGGGGGGTGAGACAAAACTATGGCTACACCTTC. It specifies CASSLGGVRQNYGYTF.

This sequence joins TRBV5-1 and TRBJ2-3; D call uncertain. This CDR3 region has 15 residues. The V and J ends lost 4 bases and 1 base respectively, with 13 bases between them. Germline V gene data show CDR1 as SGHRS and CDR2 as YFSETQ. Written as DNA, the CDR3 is TGCGCCAGCAGCCAACAAAGGAGCGGCACAGATACGCAGTATTTT. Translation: CASSQQRSGTDTQYF.

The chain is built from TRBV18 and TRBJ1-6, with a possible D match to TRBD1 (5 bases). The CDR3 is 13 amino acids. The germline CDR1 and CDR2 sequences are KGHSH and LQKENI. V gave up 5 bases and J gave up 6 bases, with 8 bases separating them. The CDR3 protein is CASSDSINSPLHF. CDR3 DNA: TGTGCCAGCTCAGACAGTATTAATTCACCCCTCCACTTT.

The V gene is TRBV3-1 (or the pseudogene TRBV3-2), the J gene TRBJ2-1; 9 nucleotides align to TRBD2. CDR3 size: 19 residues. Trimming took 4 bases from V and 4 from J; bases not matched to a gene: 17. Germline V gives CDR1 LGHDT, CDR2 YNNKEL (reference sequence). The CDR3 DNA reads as TGTGCCAGCAGCCCCAAGCTAGCGGGGATTACACAACCTTACAATGAGCAGTTCTTC. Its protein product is CASSPKLAGITQPYNEQFF.

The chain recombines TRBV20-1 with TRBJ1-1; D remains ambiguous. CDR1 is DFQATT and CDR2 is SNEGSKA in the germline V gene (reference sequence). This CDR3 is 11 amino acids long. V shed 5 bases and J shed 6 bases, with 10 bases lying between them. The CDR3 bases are TGCAGTGCTTTTAATAGGGCTGAAGCTTTCTTT. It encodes CSAFNRAEAFF.

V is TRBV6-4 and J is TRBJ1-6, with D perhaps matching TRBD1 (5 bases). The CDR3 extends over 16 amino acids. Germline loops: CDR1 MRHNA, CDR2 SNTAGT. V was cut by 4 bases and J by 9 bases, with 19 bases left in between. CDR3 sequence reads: CASSAYGGTEVSPLHF. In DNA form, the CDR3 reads TGTGCCAGCAGTGCCTATGGCGGGACGGAAGTTTCACCCCTCCACTTT.

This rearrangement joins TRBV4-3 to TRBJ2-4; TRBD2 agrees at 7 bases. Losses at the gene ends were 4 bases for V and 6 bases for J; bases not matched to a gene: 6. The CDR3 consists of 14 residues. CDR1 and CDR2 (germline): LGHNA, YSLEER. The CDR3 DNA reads TGCGCCAGCAGCCTAACTGGGGGGGGAAACATTCAGTACTTC. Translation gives CASSLTGGGNIQYF.

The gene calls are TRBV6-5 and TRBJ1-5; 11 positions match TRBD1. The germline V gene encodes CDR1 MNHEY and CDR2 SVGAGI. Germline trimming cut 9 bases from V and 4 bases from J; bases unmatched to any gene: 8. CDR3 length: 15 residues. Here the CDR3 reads CASGGDRGNNQPQHF. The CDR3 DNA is TGTGCCAGTGGGGGGGACAGGGGGAATAATCAGCCCCAGCATTTT.

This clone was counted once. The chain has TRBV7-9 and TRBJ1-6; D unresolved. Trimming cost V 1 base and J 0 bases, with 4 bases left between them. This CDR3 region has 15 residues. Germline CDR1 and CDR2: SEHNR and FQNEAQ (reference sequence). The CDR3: CASSLGASYNSPLHF. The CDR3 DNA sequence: TGTGCCAGCAGCTTAGGGGCCTCCTATAATTCACCCCTCCACTTT.

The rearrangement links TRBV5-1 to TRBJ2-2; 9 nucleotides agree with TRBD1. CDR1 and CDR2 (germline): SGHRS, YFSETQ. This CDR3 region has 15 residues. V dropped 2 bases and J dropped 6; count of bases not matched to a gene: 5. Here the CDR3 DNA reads TGCGCCAGCAGCTTCCGGGACAGGGAAGCCGGGGAGCTGTTTTTT. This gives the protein CASSFRDREAGELFF.

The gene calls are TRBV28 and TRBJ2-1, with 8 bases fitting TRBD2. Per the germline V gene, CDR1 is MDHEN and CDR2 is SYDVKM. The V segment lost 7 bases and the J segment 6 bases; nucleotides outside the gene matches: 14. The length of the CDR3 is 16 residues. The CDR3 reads CASNPSAREGRNEQFF. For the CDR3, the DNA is TGTGCCAGCAACCCCTCGGCCCGGGAGGGCCGCAATGAGCAGTTCTTC.

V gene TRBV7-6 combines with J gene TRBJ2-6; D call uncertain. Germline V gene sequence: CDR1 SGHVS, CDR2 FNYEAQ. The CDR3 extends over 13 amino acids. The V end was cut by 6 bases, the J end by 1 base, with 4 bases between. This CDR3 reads CASRGSGANVLTF. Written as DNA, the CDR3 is TGTGCCAGCAGAGGGTCTGGGGCCAACGTCCTGACTTTC.

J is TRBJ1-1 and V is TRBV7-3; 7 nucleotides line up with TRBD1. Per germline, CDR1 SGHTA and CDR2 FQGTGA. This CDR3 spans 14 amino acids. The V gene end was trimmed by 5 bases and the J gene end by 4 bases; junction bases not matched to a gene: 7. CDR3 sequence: CASSLQGGTTEAFF. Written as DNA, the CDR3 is TGTGCCAGCAGCCTCCAGGGGGGAACCACTGAAGCTTTCTTT.

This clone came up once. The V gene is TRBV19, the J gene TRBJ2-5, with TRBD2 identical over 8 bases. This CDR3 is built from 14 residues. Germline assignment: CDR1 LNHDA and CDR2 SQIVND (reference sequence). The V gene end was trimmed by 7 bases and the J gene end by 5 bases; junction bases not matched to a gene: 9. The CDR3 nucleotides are TGTGCCAGTAAAAAGGGAGCGGGGGTGGAGACCCAGTACTTC. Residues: CASKKGAGVETQYF. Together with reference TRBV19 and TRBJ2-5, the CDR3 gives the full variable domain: DGGITQSPKYLFRKEGQNVTLSCEQNLNHDAMYWYRQDPGQGLRLIYYSQIVNDFQKGDIAEGYSVSREKKESFPLTVTSAQKNPTAFYLCASKKGAGVETQYFGPGTRLLVL.

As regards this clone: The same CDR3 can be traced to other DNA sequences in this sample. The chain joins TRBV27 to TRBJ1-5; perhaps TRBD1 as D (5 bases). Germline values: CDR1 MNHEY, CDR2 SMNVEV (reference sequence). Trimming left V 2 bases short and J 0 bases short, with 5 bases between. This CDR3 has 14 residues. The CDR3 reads CASSLGGSNQPQHF. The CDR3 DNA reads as TGTGCCAGCAGTTTAGGGGGTAGCAATCAGCCCCAGCATTTT.

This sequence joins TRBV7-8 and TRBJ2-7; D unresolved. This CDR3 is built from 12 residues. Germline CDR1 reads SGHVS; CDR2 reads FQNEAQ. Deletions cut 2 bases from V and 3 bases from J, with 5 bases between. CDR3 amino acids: CASSLQVYEQYF. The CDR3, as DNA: TGTGCCAGCAGCTTACAAGTCTACGAGCAGTACTTC.

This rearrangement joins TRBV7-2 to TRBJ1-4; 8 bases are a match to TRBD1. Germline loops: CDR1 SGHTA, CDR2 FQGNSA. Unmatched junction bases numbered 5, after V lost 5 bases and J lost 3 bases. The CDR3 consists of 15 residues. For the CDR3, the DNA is TGTGCCAGCAGCCCCCTGGGACAGGCTAATGAAAAACTGTTTTTT. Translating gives CASSPLGQANEKLFF.

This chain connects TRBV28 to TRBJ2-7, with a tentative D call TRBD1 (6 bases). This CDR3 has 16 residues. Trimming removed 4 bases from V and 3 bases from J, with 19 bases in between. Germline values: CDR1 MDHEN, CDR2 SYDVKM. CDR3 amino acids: CASSYGGAGRGYEQYF. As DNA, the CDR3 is TGTGCCAGCAGTTATGGTGGGGCGGGCAGGGGCTACGAGCAGTACTTC.

Here the CDR3 DNA reads TGTGCCAGCAGTTTCCTCGAGAGACAGCGTGAAGCTTTCTTT. Protein: CASSFLERQREAFF. The chain links TRBV28 to TRBJ1-1, with D possibly matching TRBD1 (5 bases). The germline V gene has CDR1 MDHEN and CDR2 SYDVKM. This CDR3 contains 14 residues. Trimming took off 3 bases at V and 7 bases at J, with 15 bases between the two ends.

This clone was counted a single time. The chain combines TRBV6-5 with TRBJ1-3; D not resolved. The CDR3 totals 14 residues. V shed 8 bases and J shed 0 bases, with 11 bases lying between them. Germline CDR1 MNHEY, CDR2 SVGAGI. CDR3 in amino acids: CASCRGTSGNTIYF. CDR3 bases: TGTGCCAGCTGTCGAGGTACCTCTGGAAACACCATATATTTT.

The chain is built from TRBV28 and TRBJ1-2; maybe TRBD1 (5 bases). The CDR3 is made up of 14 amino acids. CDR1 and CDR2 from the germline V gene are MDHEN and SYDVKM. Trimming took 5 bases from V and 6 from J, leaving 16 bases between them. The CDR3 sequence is CASSPGTRTHGYTF. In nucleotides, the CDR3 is TGTGCCAGCAGTCCCGGGACCCGGACCCATGGCTACACCTTC.

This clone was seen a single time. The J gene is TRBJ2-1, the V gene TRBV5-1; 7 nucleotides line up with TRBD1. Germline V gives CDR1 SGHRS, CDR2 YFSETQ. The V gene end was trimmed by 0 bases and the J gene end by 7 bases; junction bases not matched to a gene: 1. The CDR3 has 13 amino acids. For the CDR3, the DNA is TGCGCCAGCAGCTTGGCAGGGGGTAATGAGCAGTTCTTC. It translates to CASSLAGGNEQFF.

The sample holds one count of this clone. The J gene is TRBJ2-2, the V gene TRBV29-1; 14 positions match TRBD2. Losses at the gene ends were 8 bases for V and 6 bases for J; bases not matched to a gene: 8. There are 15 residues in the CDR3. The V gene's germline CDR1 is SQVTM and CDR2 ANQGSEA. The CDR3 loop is CSCGETSGRAGELFF. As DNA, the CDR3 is TGCAGCTGCGGCGAGACTAGCGGGAGGGCCGGGGAGCTGTTTTTT.

CDR3: CASSVYGSSYEQYF. The CDR3 DNA reads as TGTGCCAGCAGTGTGTACGGTAGCTCCTACGAGCAGTACTTC. The V gene is TRBV2, the J gene TRBJ2-7; D unclear. The V gene's germline CDR1 is SNHLY and CDR2 FYNNEI. The CDR3 is 14 residues long. The V end lost 4 bases, the J end lost 0 bases, and 10 bases lay between the germline ends.